The 21 T cell receptor beta chains presented below share a single source sample, sequenced in a study of T cell responses to AZD1222 COVID-19 vaccine. Only in-frame clones appear in the TCRdb table, and some are missing; sequencing was by immunoSEQ multiplex PCR. Altogether almost 80,000 clones are present, around 90% being singletons, with the ten largest covering roughly 24%. The sequencing here drew on peripheral blood, taken on day 0 of AZD1222 vaccination. Receptors originate from an adult in good health.

The rearrangement uses TRBV6-4 and TRBJ1-5, with D unresolved. The length of the CDR3 is 14 residues. Germline CDR1 is MRHNA and CDR2 is SNTAGT. V was shortened by 7 bases and J by 1 base, with 11 bases between the two germline ends. CDR3 protein: CASTKGGSNQPQHF. CDR3 sequence (DNA): TGTGCCAGCACCAAGGGTGGGAGCAATCAGCCCCAGCATTTT.

This sequence joins TRBV18 and TRBJ1-1; 9 bases are a match to TRBD1. With V trimmed by 3 bases and J by 5 bases, 7 bases remained unmatched. This CDR3 has 15 residues. Germline CDR1 is KGHSH and CDR2 is LQKENI. CDR3 protein: CASSPEQGAETEAFF. The CDR3 bases are TGTGCCAGCTCACCGGAACAGGGGGCAGAGACTGAAGCTTTCTTT.

This chain links TRBV28 with TRBJ1-5, with D unresolved. Trimming took off 11 bases at V and 3 bases at J, with 11 bases between the two ends. The CDR3 sequence is 12 residues long. Germline-derived CDR1 and CDR2 are MDHEN and SYDVKM. The CDR3 bases are TGTGCCGGAAGGACCTCCAATCAGCCCCAGCATTTT. It encodes CAGRTSNQPQHF.

The CDR3 nucleotides are TGTGCCAGCAGTGAACTAGCGGGAGGGTACAATGAGCAGTTCTTC. Protein: CASSELAGGYNEQFF. The chain employs TRBV6-1 and TRBJ2-1; 12 nucleotides match TRBD2. From germline, CDR1 is MNHNS and CDR2 SASEGT. The CDR3 runs 15 residues. V dropped 2 bases and J dropped 4; count of bases not matched to a gene: 0.

The chain joins TRBV4-1 to TRBJ2-1, with 9 bases matching TRBD2. The CDR3 sequence is 18 residues long. Trimming cost V 4 bases and J 0 bases; bases outside gene matches: 10. From germline, CDR1 is MGHRA and CDR2 YSYEKL. CDR3 sequence: CASSPYGAGGSSYNEQFF. CDR3 nucleotides: TGCGCCAGCAGCCCTTACGGGGCGGGAGGGAGCTCCTACAATGAGCAGTTCTTC.

The chain uses TRBV16 and TRBJ2-1; 11 bases map to TRBD2. Per germline, CDR1 KGHSY and CDR2 FQNENV. J was trimmed by 5 bases and V by 0 bases; bases with no gene match: 3. This CDR3 region has 16 residues. For the CDR3, the DNA is TGTGCCAGCAGCCAATCAGTGACTAGCGGGAACAATGAGCAGTTCTTC. Residues: CASSQSVTSGNNEQFF. The entire variable domain, with the rest obtained from reference TRBV16 and TRBJ2-1, is as follows: GEEVAQTPKHLVRGEGQKAKLYCAPIKGHSYVFWYQQVLKNEFKFLISFQNENVFDETGMPKERFSAKCLPNSPCSLEIQATKLEDSAVYFCASSQSVTSGNNEQFFGPGTRLTVL.

The chain is built from TRBV19 and TRBJ2-5; 8 bases map to TRBD1. Trimming took 6 bases from V and 5 from J; bases not matched to a gene: 11. The CDR3 is 15 amino acids. The germline gives CDR1 LNHDA, CDR2 SQIVND (reference sequence). CDR3 in DNA: TGTGCCAGTAGCCTAAAAGGACAGGGAGTGGAGACCCAGTACTTC. Translating gives CASSLKGQGVETQYF.

The chain uses TRBV6-5 and TRBJ1-2; no clear D gene. V dropped 2 bases and J dropped 3 bases, with 7 bases sitting between them. This CDR3 spans 13 amino acids. Germline V gene data show CDR1 as MNHEY and CDR2 as SVGAGI. CDR3 in DNA: TGTGCCAGCAGTTACGGGCGGGACTATGGCTACACCTTC. It specifies CASSYGRDYGYTF.

The chain recombines TRBV15 with TRBJ1-1; D ambiguous. CDR1 and CDR2 (germline): LNHNV, YYDKDF (reference sequence). V lost 6 bases and J lost 4, with 12 bases in between. The CDR3 has 13 amino acids. The CDR3 bases are TGTGCCACCAGTCTAAGAGTTGGCACTGAAGCTTTCTTT. Residues: CATSLRVGTEAFF.

The V call is TRBV7-6, the J call TRBJ2-3, with TRBD1 matching over 9 bases. V was clipped by 3 bases and J by 8 bases; unmatched bases: 15. The CDR3 runs to 17 residues. Germline CDR1 and CDR2: SGHVS and FNYEAQ. For the CDR3, the DNA is TGTGCCAGCAGCTTGGGACAGGGAAGACTTTCAGGGGCTACGCAGTATTTT. Protein: CASSLGQGRLSGATQYF.

The genes are TRBV11-3 and TRBJ2-3, with a possible D match to TRBD2 (5 bases). The CDR3 consists of 13 residues. V gave up 3 bases and J gave up 1 base, with 5 bases separating them. CDR1 and CDR2 from the germline V gene are SGHNT and YENEEA. CDR3 in amino acids: CASSLEGTDTQYF. The CDR3 DNA reads as TGTGCCAGCAGCTTGGAGGGCACAGATACGCAGTATTTT.

This chain uses TRBV11-2 with TRBJ1-6, with D perhaps matching TRBD1 (6 bases). This CDR3 has 13 residues. From germline, CDR1 is SGHAT and CDR2 FQNNGV. V was shortened by 5 bases and J by 10 bases, with 12 bases between the two germline ends. The CDR3 loop is CASSLDRRSPLHF. The CDR3 DNA reads as TGTGCCAGCAGCCTCGACAGGAGATCACCCCTCCACTTT.

This clone was observed a few times. The J gene is TRBJ2-2, the V gene TRBV27; 11 nucleotides agree with TRBD1. The junction had 9 bases not matched to a gene; V was cut back by 8 bases and J by 7 bases. CDR1 and CDR2 from the germline V gene are MNHEY and SMNVEV (reference sequence). The CDR3 is 15 residues long. CDR3: CASGSGTGGIGELFF. The CDR3, as DNA: TGTGCCAGCGGATCCGGGACAGGGGGAATCGGGGAGCTGTTTTTT.

This clone came up a few times. The genes are TRBV2 and TRBJ2-2; D is perhaps TRBD1 (6 bases). The CDR3 totals 13 residues. The V end was cut by 10 bases, the J end by 1 base, with 10 bases between. CDR1 and CDR2 from the germline V gene are SNHLY and FYNNEI. CDR3 residues: CATQGQNTGELFF. The CDR3 DNA follows: TGTGCCACCCAGGGACAGAACACCGGGGAGCTGTTTTTT.

The rearrangement joins TRBV2 to TRBJ1-5, with 7 bases fitting TRBD1. Germline assignment: CDR1 SNHLY and CDR2 FYNNEI. The junction had 10 bases not matched to a gene; V was cut back by 4 bases and J by 4 bases. The CDR3 runs 16 residues. CDR3 sequence: CASSGPRQGYNQPQHF. CDR3 DNA sequence: TGTGCCAGCAGTGGACCAAGACAGGGTTATAATCAGCCCCAGCATTTT.

The chain couples TRBV4-2 to TRBJ1-1; D perhaps matches TRBD1 (6 bases). Per the germline V gene, CDR1 is LGHNA and CDR2 is YNFKEQ. V was shortened by 1 base and J by 2 bases, with 11 bases between the two germline ends. The CDR3 loop spans 15 amino acids. The CDR3 DNA follows: TGTGCCAGCAGCCAAGTTTCGGACAGTAACACTGAAGCTTTCTTT. Translating it yields CASSQVSDSNTEAFF.

The V and J genes are TRBV11-2 and TRBJ1-3; D is unclear. Per germline, CDR1 SGHAT and CDR2 FQNNGV. Trimming took off 5 bases at V and 0 bases at J, with 14 bases between the two ends. The CDR3 runs 16 residues. The CDR3: CASSTLSGNSGNTIYF. In DNA form, the CDR3 reads TGTGCCAGCAGCACCCTATCGGGGAACTCTGGAAACACCATATATTTT.

The chain recombines TRBV5-8 with TRBJ1-5, with D maybe TRBD1 (6 bases). The V end was cut by 5 bases, the J end by 2 bases, with 14 bases between. Germline CDR1 reads SGHTS; CDR2 reads YDEGEE. The CDR3 has 15 residues. DNA of the CDR3: TGTGCCAGCAGGATGAGGGCAGGGGGCAATCAGCCCCAGCATTTT. Protein product: CASRMRAGGNQPQHF.

The chain has TRBV7-2 and TRBJ1-1, with D unclear. V lost 5 bases and J lost 1, with 8 bases in between. The CDR3 runs 13 residues. CDR1 is SGHTA, CDR2 FQGNSA, per germline. CDR3 in DNA: TGTGCCAGCAGCCGCAGCGAGAACACTGAAGCTTTCTTT. Translated, it gives CASSRSENTEAFF. The full variable domain, rest sourced from reference TRBV7-2 and TRBJ1-1, is GAGVSQSPSNKVTEKGKDVELRCDPISGHTALYWYRQSLGQGLEFLIYFQGNSAPDKSGLPSDRFSAERTGGSVSTLTIQRTQQEDSAVYLCASSRSENTEAFFGQGTRLTVV.

The rearrangement links TRBV30 to TRBJ2-7; D remains unclear. Germline assignment: CDR1 GTSNPN and CDR2 SVGIG (reference sequence). V lost 7 bases and J lost 7, with 5 bases in between. This CDR3 spans 8 amino acids. In DNA form, the CDR3 reads TGTGCCTTCGGAGAGCAGTACTTC. Translation gives CAFGEQYF.

DNA of the CDR3: TGTGCCGCCCGGTCGGGACAGGGTGCATACGAGCAGTACTTC. Translating it yields CAARSGQGAYEQYF. This chain uses TRBV6-5 with TRBJ2-7, with 9 bases aligning to TRBD1. Losses at the gene ends were 11 bases for V and 4 bases for J; bases not matched to a gene: 12. The CDR3 runs to 14 residues. Looked up from germline, CDR1 is MNHEY and CDR2 is SVGAGI.